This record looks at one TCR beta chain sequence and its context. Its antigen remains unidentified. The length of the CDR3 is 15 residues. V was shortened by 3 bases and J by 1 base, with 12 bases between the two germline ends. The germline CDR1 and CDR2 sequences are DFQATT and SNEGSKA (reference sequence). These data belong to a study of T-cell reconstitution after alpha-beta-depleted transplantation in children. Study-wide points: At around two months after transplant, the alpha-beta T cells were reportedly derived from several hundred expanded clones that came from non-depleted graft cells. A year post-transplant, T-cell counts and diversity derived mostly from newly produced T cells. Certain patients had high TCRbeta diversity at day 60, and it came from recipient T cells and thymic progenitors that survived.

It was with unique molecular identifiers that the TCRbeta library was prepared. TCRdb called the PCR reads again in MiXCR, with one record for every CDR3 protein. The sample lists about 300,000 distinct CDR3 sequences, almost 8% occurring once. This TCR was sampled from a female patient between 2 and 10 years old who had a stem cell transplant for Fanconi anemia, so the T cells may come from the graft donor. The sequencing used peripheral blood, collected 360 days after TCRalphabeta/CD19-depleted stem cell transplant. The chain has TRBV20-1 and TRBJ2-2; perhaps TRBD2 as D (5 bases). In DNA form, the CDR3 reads TGCAGTGCTAGGTCGGGGATTCGGAACACCGGGGAGCTGTTTTTT. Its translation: CSARSGIRNTGELFF.